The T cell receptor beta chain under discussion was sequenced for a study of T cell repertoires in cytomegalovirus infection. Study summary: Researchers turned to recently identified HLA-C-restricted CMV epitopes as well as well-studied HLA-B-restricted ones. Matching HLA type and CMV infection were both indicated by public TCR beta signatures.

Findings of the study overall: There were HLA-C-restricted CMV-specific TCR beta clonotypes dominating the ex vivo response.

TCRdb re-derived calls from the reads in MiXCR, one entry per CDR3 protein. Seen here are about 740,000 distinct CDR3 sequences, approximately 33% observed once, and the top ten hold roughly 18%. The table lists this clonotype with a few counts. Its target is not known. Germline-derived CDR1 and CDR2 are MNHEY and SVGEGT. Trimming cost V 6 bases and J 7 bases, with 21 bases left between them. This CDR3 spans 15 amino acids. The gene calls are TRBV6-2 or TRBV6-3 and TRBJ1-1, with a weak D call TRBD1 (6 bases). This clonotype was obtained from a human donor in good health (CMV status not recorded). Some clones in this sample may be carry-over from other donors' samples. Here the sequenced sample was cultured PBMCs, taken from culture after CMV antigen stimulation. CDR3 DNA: TGTGCCAGCAGGGCGACGAGGCAGGGGCAAAATGAAGCTTTCTTT. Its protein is CASRATRQGQNEAFF.